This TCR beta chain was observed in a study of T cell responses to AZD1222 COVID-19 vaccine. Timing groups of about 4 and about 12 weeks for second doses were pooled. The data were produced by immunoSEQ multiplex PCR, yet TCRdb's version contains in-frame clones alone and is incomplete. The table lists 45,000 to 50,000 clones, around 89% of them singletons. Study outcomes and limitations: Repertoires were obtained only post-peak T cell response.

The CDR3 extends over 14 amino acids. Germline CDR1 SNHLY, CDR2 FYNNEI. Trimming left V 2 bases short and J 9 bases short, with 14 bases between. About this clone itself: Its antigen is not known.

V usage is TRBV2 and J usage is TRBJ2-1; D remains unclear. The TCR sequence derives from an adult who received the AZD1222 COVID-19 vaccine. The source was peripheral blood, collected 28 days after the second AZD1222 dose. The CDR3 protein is CASSEYSVGGEQFF. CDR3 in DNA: TGTGCCAGCAGTGAATATAGTGTCGGCGGTGAGCAGTTCTTC.